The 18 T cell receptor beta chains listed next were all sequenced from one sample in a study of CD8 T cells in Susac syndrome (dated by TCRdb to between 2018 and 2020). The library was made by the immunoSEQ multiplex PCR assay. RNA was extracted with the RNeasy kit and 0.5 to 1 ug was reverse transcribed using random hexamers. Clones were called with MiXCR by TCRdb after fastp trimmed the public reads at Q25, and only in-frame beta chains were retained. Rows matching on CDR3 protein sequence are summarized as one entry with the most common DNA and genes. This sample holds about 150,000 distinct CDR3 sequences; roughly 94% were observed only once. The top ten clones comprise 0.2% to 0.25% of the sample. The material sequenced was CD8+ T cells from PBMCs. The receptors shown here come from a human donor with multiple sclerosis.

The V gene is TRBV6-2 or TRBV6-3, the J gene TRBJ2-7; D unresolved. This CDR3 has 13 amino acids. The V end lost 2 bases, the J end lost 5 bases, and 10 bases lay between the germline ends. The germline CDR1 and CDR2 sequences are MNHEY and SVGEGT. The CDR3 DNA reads TGTGCCAGCAGTTACATGCTAGTCGACGAGCAGTACTTC. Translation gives CASSYMLVDEQYF.

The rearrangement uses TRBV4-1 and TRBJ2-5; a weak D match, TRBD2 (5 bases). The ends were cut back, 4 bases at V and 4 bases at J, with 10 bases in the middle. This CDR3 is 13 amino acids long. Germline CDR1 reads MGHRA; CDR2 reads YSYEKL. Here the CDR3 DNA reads TGCGCCAGCAGCCTCCGACTATTAGAGACCCAGTACTTC. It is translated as CASSLRLLETQYF.

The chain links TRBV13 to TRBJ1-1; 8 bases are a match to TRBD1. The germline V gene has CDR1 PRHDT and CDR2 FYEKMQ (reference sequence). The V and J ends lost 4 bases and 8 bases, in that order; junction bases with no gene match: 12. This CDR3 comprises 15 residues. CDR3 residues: CASSSIDRGHQEAFF. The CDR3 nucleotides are TGTGCCAGCAGCTCAATCGACAGGGGCCATCAAGAAGCTTTCTTT. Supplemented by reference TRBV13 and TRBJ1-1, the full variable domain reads AAGVIQSPRHLIKEKRETATLKCYPIPRHDTVYWYQQGPGQDPQFLISFYEKMQSDKGSIPDRFSAQQFSDYHSELNMSSLELGDSALYFCASSSIDRGHQEAFFGQGTRLTVV.

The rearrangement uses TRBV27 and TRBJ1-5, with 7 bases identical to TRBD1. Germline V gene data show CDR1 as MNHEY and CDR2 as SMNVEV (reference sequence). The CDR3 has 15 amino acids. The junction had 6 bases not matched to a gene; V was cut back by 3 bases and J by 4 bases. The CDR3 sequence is CASSFRQGNNQPQHF. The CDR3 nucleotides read TGTGCCAGCAGTTTTCGACAGGGCAATAATCAGCCCCAGCATTTT.

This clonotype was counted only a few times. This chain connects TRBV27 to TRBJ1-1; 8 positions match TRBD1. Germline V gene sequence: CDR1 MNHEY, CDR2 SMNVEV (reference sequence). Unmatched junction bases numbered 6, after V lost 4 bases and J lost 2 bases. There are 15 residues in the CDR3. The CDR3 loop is CASSSRQGSNTEAFF. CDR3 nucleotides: TGTGCCAGCAGTTCCCGACAGGGGAGTAACACTGAAGCTTTCTTT.

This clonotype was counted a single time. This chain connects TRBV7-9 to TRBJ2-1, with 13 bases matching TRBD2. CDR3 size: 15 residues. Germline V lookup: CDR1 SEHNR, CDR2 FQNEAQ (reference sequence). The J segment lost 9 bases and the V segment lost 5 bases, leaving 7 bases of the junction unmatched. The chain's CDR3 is CASSPGLAGRREQFF. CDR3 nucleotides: TGTGCCAGCAGCCCGGGACTAGCGGGGCGCCGTGAGCAGTTCTTC.

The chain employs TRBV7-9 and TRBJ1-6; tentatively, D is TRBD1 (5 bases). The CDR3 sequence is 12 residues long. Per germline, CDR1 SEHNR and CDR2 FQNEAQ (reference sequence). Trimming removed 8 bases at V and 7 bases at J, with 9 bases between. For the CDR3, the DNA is TGTGCCAGCCTGGGGGAGAATTCACCCCTCCACTTT. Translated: CASLGENSPLHF.

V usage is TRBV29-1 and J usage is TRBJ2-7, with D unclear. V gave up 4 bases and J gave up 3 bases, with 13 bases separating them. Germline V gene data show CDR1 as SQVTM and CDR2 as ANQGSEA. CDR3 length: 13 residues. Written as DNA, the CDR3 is TGCAGCGTTGTGGTCCGAGGCCACTACGAGCAGTACTTC. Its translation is CSVVVRGHYEQYF.

CDR3 amino acids: CASRSGGGYGYTF. The CDR3 DNA follows: TGTGCCAGCAGGTCAGGGGGAGGCTATGGCTACACCTTC. This chain connects TRBV12-3 or TRBV12-4 to TRBJ1-2, with TRBD1 identical over 7 bases. V dropped 6 bases and J dropped 4; count of bases not matched to a gene: 5. CDR3 length: 13 amino acids.

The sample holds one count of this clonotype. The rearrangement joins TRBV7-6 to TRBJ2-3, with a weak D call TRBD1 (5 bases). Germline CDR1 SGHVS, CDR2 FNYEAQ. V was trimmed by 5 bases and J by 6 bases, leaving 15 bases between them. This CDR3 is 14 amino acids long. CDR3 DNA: TGTGCCAGCAGCATTGGCCAGGGCCTTGATACGCAGTATTTT. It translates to CASSIGQGLDTQYF.

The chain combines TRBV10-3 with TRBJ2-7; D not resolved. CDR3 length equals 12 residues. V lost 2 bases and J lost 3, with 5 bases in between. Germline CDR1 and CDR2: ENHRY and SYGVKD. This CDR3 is CAISEPSYEQYF. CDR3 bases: TGTGCCATCAGTGAGCCGAGCTACGAGCAGTACTTC.

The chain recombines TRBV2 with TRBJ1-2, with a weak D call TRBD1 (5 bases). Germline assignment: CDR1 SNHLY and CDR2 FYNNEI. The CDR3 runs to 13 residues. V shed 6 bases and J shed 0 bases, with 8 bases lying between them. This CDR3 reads CASRSTANYGYTF. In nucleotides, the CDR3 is TGTGCCAGCAGGTCGACAGCTAACTATGGCTACACCTTC.

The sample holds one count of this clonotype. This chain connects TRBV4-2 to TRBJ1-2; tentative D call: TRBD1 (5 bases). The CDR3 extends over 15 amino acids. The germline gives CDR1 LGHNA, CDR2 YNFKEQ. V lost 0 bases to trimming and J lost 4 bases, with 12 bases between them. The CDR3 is CASSQDGGRVYGYTF. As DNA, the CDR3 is TGTGCCAGCAGCCAAGATGGGGGACGGGTCTATGGCTACACCTTC.

CDR3 in DNA: TGCAGCGTTGTAGTAGGGACCAATCAGCCCCAGCATTTT. This sequence encodes CSVVVGTNQPQHF. The chain carries TRBV29-1 and TRBJ1-5; possibly TRBD1 for D (5 bases). From germline, CDR1 is SQVTM and CDR2 ANQGSEA. Trimming pared 4 bases from V and 3 bases from J, leaving 10 bases between. The CDR3 totals 13 residues.

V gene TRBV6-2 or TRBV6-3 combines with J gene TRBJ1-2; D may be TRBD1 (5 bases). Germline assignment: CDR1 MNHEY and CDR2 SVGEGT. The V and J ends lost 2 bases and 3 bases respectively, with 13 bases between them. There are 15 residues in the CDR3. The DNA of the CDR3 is TGTGCCAGCAGTTACGACAGCGGGTGGGACTATGGCTACACCTTC. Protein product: CASSYDSGWDYGYTF.

This CDR3 reads CASKSQGDHGYTF. The CDR3 coding sequence is TGCGCCAGCAAGTCTCAGGGGGACCATGGCTACACCTTC. The genes are TRBV5-1 and TRBJ1-2; 7 positions agree with TRBD1. The CDR3 is 13 amino acids. The V gene's germline CDR1 is SGHRS and CDR2 YFSETQ. J gave up 6 bases and V 6 bases, and 8 bases lay outside the gene matches.

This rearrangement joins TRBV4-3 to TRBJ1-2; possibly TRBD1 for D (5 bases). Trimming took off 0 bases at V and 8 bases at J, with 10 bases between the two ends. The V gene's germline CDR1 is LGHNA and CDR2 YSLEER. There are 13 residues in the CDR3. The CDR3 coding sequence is TGCGCCAGCAGCCAAGAAGGGGTCTTGGGCTACACCTTC. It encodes CASSQEGVLGYTF.

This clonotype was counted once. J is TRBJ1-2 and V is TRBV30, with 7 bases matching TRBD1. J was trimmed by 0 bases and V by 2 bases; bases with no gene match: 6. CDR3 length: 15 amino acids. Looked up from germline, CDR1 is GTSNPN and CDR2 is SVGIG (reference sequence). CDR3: CAWSIRTGPNYGYTF. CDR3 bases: TGTGCCTGGAGTATAAGGACAGGACCTAACTATGGCTACACCTTC.